The 25 T cell receptor beta chains presented below share a single source sample, sequenced in a study of cytomegalovirus exposure and HLA in healthy donors. With 60 Vbeta and 13 Jbeta primers, the PCR was carried out. TCRdb's copy holds only in-frame clones and misses some; the assay was immunoSEQ multiplex PCR. The repertoire holds roughly 100,000 clones, with less than 80% as singletons. Sequencing was done on a sample of PBMCs. The receptors stem from a boy aged 10-17 years in good health and CMV-seropositive.

This sequence joins TRBV5-1 and TRBJ1-4; 10 positions match TRBD1. Germline V lookup: CDR1 SGHRS, CDR2 YFSETQ. V dropped 3 bases and J dropped 2; count of bases not matched to a gene: 4. The CDR3 extends over 16 amino acids. CDR3 in amino acids: CASSSDRGATNEKLFF. CDR3 DNA: TGCGCCAGCAGCTCGGACAGGGGGGCTACTAATGAAAAACTGTTTTTT.

V usage is TRBV27 and J usage is TRBJ2-7, with TRBD2 matching 7 bases. The length of the CDR3 is 14 residues. Germline-derived CDR1 and CDR2 are MNHEY and SMNVEV (reference sequence). The ends lost 6 bases at V and 5 bases at J; junction bases unmatched: 10. Here the CDR3 reads CASSPAGRSNEQYF. The DNA for the CDR3 is TGTGCCAGCAGCCCCGCCGGGAGGAGCAACGAGCAGTACTTC.

CDR3 region: CASSVEGGVEKLFF. DNA of the CDR3: TGTGCCAGCAGCGTAGAGGGAGGCGTTGAAAAACTGTTTTTT. The chain joins TRBV9 to TRBJ1-4; D is ambiguous. V shed 0 bases and J shed 7 bases, with 10 bases lying between them. The CDR3 is 14 amino acids. In germline, CDR1 is SGDLS, CDR2 YYNGEE.

V is TRBV6-5 and J is TRBJ1-1; 8 bases are a match to TRBD1. Germline CDR1 reads MNHEY; CDR2 reads SVGAGI. The CDR3 has 13 amino acids. Losses at the gene ends were 6 bases for V and 7 bases for J; bases not matched to a gene: 7. CDR3 amino acids: CASRQGAGIEAFF. The CDR3 bases are TGTGCCAGCAGGCAGGGGGCAGGAATTGAAGCTTTCTTT.

The J gene is TRBJ2-1, the V gene TRBV11-2; 9 bases map to TRBD2. The CDR3 length is 15 residues. The germline gives CDR1 SGHAT, CDR2 FQNNGV. Trimming removed 5 bases from V and 7 bases from J; junction bases left unmatched: 9. CDR3 protein: CASSILAGLGNEQFF. CDR3 bases: TGTGCCAGCAGCATTCTAGCGGGGCTGGGGAATGAGCAGTTCTTC.

The table lists this clone with a few counts. The genes are TRBV6-5 and TRBJ1-5, with a tentative D call TRBD1 (6 bases). Germline CDR1 is MNHEY and CDR2 is SVGAGI. There are 15 residues in the CDR3. Trimming shortened V by 5 bases and J by 0 bases, and 11 bases separated the two germline ends. The CDR3: CASSRGGYSNQPQHF. In nucleotides, the CDR3 is TGTGCCAGCAGTCGGGGGGGCTATAGCAATCAGCCCCAGCATTTT.

The chain links TRBV7-8 to TRBJ2-1; D ambiguous. From germline, CDR1 is SGHVS and CDR2 FQNEAQ. The CDR3 is 15 residues long. Trimming removed 1 base from V and 8 bases from J, with 15 bases in between. The CDR3 DNA reads TGTGCCAGCAGCTTAGTTCAGGCCCTTCAAGATGAGCAGTTCTTC. Its protein product is CASSLVQALQDEQFF.

The genes are TRBV14 and TRBJ1-2, with 7 nucleotides matching TRBD1. Germline V gene sequence: CDR1 SGHDN, CDR2 FVKESK. Losses at the gene ends were 9 bases for V and 2 bases for J; bases not matched to a gene: 12. This CDR3 spans 15 amino acids. CDR3: CASRPGTEKNYGYTF. DNA for the CDR3: TGTGCCAGTCGTCCCGGGACAGAGAAAAACTATGGCTACACCTTC.

The chain couples TRBV2 to TRBJ1-4, with no clear D. This CDR3 comprises 15 residues. V shed 1 base and J shed 4 bases, with 10 bases lying between them. The germline V gene encodes CDR1 SNHLY and CDR2 FYNNEI. CDR3 amino acids: CASSEEFRGNEKLFF. In nucleotides, the CDR3 is TGTGCCAGCAGTGAAGAATTCCGGGGTAATGAAAAACTGTTTTTT.

The V and J genes are TRBV29-1 and TRBJ2-3, with a tentative D call TRBD1 (6 bases). Per the germline V gene, CDR1 is SQVTM and CDR2 is ANQGSEA. With 2 bases removed from V and 3 bases from J, the gap between germline ends came to 9 bases. This CDR3 spans 13 amino acids. In nucleotides, the CDR3 is TGCAGCGTTGAACCCACAGGGACAGATACGCAGTATTTT. This sequence encodes CSVEPTGTDTQYF.

This rearrangement joins TRBV2 to TRBJ2-3; TRBD1 is a possible D gene (6 bases). Germline loops: CDR1 SNHLY, CDR2 FYNNEI. V shed 6 bases and J shed 5 bases, with 15 bases lying between them. The CDR3 is 14 amino acids. The CDR3 sequence is CASRPTGQEDTQYF. CDR3 in DNA: TGTGCCAGCAGACCGACAGGTCAGGAAGATACGCAGTATTTT. Filled out from reference TRBV2 and TRBJ2-3, the complete variable domain reads EPEVTQTPSHQVTQMGQEVILRCVPISNHLYFYWYRQILGQKVEFLVSFYNNEISEKSEIFDDQFSVERPDGSNFTLKIRSTKLEDSAMYFCASRPTGQEDTQYFGPGTRLTVL.

A single count supports this clone. This CDR3 reads CASSLEGAATNEKLFF. CDR3 nucleotide sequence: TGTGCCAGCAGCTTGGAGGGGGCAGCAACTAATGAAAAACTGTTTTTT. The chain uses TRBV5-6 and TRBJ1-4; 7 nucleotides align to TRBD1. The V gene's germline CDR1 is SGHDT and CDR2 YYEEEE. CDR3 size: 16 residues. Trimming at V came to 0 bases and at J to 0 bases, leaving 2 bases not matched to a gene.

The rearrangement links TRBV30 to TRBJ2-1; 10 nucleotides align to TRBD2. Trimming at V came to 0 bases and at J to 9 bases, leaving 11 bases not matched to a gene. The germline V gene encodes CDR1 GTSNPN and CDR2 SVGIG (reference sequence). This CDR3 has 16 amino acids. CDR3: CAWSVRLAGDRAEQFF. The CDR3 DNA reads TGTGCCTGGAGTGTAAGGCTAGCGGGAGATCGGGCTGAGCAGTTCTTC.

The V call is TRBV7-8, the J call TRBJ1-1; 7 bases fit TRBD1. After removal of 1 base from V and 4 bases from J, the junction contained 3 bases not matched to a gene. The CDR3 consists of 14 residues. Germline V gene lookup returns CDR1 SGHVS and CDR2 FQNEAQ. CDR3 in amino acids: CASSLEGQSTEAFF. In DNA, the CDR3 is TGTGCCAGCAGCTTAGAGGGACAGTCCACTGAAGCTTTCTTT.

This clone was observed a handful of times. V usage is TRBV15 and J usage is TRBJ1-2; D is ambiguous. Germline-derived CDR1 and CDR2 are LNHNV and YYDKDF (reference sequence). This CDR3 region has 12 residues. Trimming stripped 1 base from V and 5 bases from J, with 5 bases between. CDR3 loop: CATSRGEYGYTF. Here the CDR3 DNA reads TGTGCCACCAGCAGAGGAGAGTATGGCTACACCTTC.

This chain links TRBV2 with TRBJ1-5, with D maybe TRBD1 (5 bases). The V end lost 4 bases, the J end lost 0 bases, and 16 bases lay between the germline ends. The CDR3 consists of 17 residues. CDR1 is SNHLY, CDR2 FYNNEI, per germline. CDR3 bases: TGTGCCAGCAGTGCTTACAGGTCCGGACATAGCAATCAGCCCCAGCATTTT. This encodes CASSAYRSGHSNQPQHF.

This chain links TRBV2 with TRBJ1-2, with D maybe TRBD1 (6 bases). This CDR3 has 13 residues. With 4 bases removed from V and 8 bases from J, the gap between germline ends came to 14 bases. CDR1 and CDR2 (germline): SNHLY, FYNNEI. CDR3 region: CASSAGGVQGYTF. Here the CDR3 DNA reads TGTGCCAGCAGTGCTGGGGGCGTGCAGGGCTACACCTTC. The complete variable domain, with remaining parts taken from reference TRBV2 and TRBJ1-2, reads EPEVTQTPSHQVTQMGQEVILRCVPISNHLYFYWYRQILGQKVEFLVSFYNNEISEKSEIFDDQFSVERPDGSNFTLKIRSTKLEDSAMYFCASSAGGVQGYTFGSGTRLTVV.

The V and J genes are TRBV7-2 and TRBJ1-2; D not resolved. V was cut by 5 bases and J by 8 bases, with 12 bases left in between. Germline V lookup: CDR1 SGHTA, CDR2 FQGNSA. The CDR3 is 12 residues long. This CDR3 reads CASSDWSVGYTF. CDR3 DNA sequence: TGTGCCAGCAGCGACTGGAGCGTGGGCTACACCTTC. The whole variable domain, remainder taken from reference TRBV7-2 and TRBJ1-2, is GAGVSQSPSNKVTEKGKDVELRCDPISGHTALYWYRQSLGQGLEFLIYFQGNSAPDKSGLPSDRFSAERTGGSVSTLTIQRTQQEDSAVYLCASSDWSVGYTFGSGTRLTVV.

This clone showed up just a few times. The J gene is TRBJ2-7, the V gene TRBV27, with 9 bases that match TRBD2. The germline gives CDR1 MNHEY, CDR2 SMNVEV (reference sequence). J lost 5 bases, V lost 10 bases, and 15 bases had no gene match. The CDR3 spans 15 residues. The CDR3 DNA sequence: TGTGCCACCAAGCGCATAGCGGGAGTGATCCACGAGCAGTACTTC. Translated: CATKRIAGVIHEQYF.

The rearrangement uses TRBV27 and TRBJ2-1; TRBD1 agrees at 7 bases. The trim removed 4 bases at V and 3 bases at J, leaving 6 bases unmatched. CDR3 length: 15 residues. The V gene's germline CDR1 is MNHEY and CDR2 SMNVEV (reference sequence). The CDR3 reads CASSSGQTYYNEQFF. CDR3 nucleotide sequence: TGTGCCAGCAGTTCGGGACAGACTTACTACAATGAGCAGTTCTTC.

The V gene is TRBV6-1, the J gene TRBJ2-2, with 7 bases aligning to TRBD2. The CDR3 contains 15 residues. The germline V gene has CDR1 MNHNS and CDR2 SASEGT. The ends lost 3 bases at V and 3 bases at J; junction bases unmatched: 4. The CDR3: CASSDWGGYTGELFF. The CDR3 region has the DNA TGTGCCAGCAGTGATTGGGGGGGATACACCGGGGAGCTGTTTTTT.

The chain carries TRBV28 and TRBJ2-1; 7 bases match TRBD2. The CDR3 runs to 16 residues. Germline lookup yields CDR1 MDHEN and CDR2 SYDVKM. The V gene end was trimmed by 7 bases and the J gene end by 2 bases; junction bases not matched to a gene: 11. CDR3 nucleotides: TGTGCCAGCACCGGGCGCCAGCGGGGTACCTACAATGAGCAGTTCTTC. It translates to CASTGRQRGTYNEQFF. Combining the CDR3 with reference TRBV28 and TRBJ2-1 gives the whole variable domain DVKVTQSSRYLVKRTGEKVFLECVQDMDHENMFWYRQDPGLGLRLIYFSYDVKMKEKGDIPEGYSVSREKKERFSLILESASTNQTSMYLCASTGRQRGTYNEQFFGPGTRLTVL.

The chain is built from TRBV2 and TRBJ1-1; the D is unclear. The CDR3 length is 14 residues. Germline V gene sequence: CDR1 SNHLY, CDR2 FYNNEI. The V and J ends lost 4 bases and 4 bases respectively, with 13 bases between them. CDR3 in DNA: TGTGCCAGCAGTGTTGAGGCGAAAGGCACTGAAGCTTTCTTT. Translation: CASSVEAKGTEAFF.

The V and J genes are TRBV5-6 and TRBJ2-7, with a possible D match to TRBD2 (5 bases). Germline values: CDR1 SGHDT, CDR2 YYEEEE. The V end was cut by 3 bases, the J end by 3 bases, with 13 bases between. The CDR3 is 14 amino acids. The CDR3: CASSSLGLIYEQYF. The DNA for the CDR3 is TGTGCCAGCAGCTCCCTCGGACTGATCTACGAGCAGTACTTC.

This rearrangement joins TRBV7-9 to TRBJ2-3; 7 nucleotides align to TRBD2. V shed 6 bases and J 1 base; nucleotides not matched to a gene: 7. The germline gives CDR1 SEHNR, CDR2 FQNEAQ (reference sequence). The CDR3 is made up of 15 amino acids. CDR3: CASSWGGFGTDTQYF. The CDR3 nucleotides read TGTGCCAGCAGTTGGGGGGGTTTCGGCACAGATACGCAGTATTTT.